This T cell receptor beta chain was documented in a study of spatial heterogeneity in lung cancer (dated by TCRdb to the late 2010s). Background on the whole study: Beta-chain transcripts were consistently detected in greater numbers than alpha-chain transcripts, which likely reflects a higher abundance of beta-chain transcripts. At surgery, hundreds of tumor regions, around 68 matched nontumor lung samples and more than 50 PBMC samples were TCR-sequenced for both alpha and beta chains. TCR repertoire features were related to nonsynonymous mutation counts determined by whole-exome sequencing of tumor tissue. In the raw uncorrected reads, each unique combination of TCR and UMI appeared more than ten times on average. The study quantitatively compared TCR alpha and beta repertoires across multiple tumor regions, matched nontumor lung and blood in non-small cell lung cancer. A strong correlation was found between TCR transcript counts in tumor regions and a T cell transcriptional module score from matched bulk RNA-seq. Here is what the overall study found, with its caveats: The tumor nonsynonymous mutation count correlated with the number of expanded intratumoral alpha and beta TCRs. Counts of ubiquitous and regional expanded TCRs correlated with counts of ubiquitous and regional nonsynonymous mutations, respectively. Confirming at a functional level the hypothesis that regional TCRs recognize regional mutations was considered to require additional single-cell paired TCR alpha and beta sequencing. TCR-seq was estimated to cover only about 7.6% of tumor T cells for alpha chains and approximately 12% for beta chains.

Based on its abundance in the sample, this clonotype is medium-sized (0.01 to 0.1%). No cognate antigen has been identified for it. The input lacks base qualities; no much larger clone sits a single base away. What the time point label conveys for this sample: sample taken at primary tumor resection. Samples were obtained from around 72 patients with early-stage, untreated non-small cell lung cancer from the lung TRACERx cohort. TCR sequencing used whole RNA extracted from tumor and nontumor lung tissue, or from cryopreserved PBMC samples, without cell sorting. Only patients with enough RNA available from two or more tumor regions were chosen for TCR sequencing. Tumor and adjacent nontumor lung specimens were reviewed by a lung pathologist before selection. V is pruned by 3 bases and J by 2 bases, leaving 6 bases of the junction without a gene match. From its cysteine to its phenylalanine, the CDR3 spans 15 amino acids. Left in the record is the CDR3 DNA by itself, 45 bases read in frame from the first base. CDR1 and CDR2 are read off the germline V gene as SGDLS and YYNGEE.

The protocol used for the library was 5' RACE. The instrument was a NextSeq 500. To allow correction of PCR and sequencing errors, the TCR library protocol tagged every TCR cDNA molecule with a unique molecular identifier. As for the original processing: Decombinator tools were used for TCR identification, UMI-based error correction and CDR3 extraction. Expanded TCRs were defined as those above a frequency of 2 per 1,000, corresponding to the top 1% of the tumor frequency distribution. Expanded tumor TCRs statistically deemed absent (corrected P<0.05) from at least one tumor region were classed as regional, and all other expanded tumor TCRs were classed as ubiquitous. Rényi diversity was computed with the R vegan package after subsampling each repertoire 100 times to 5,000 TCRs. CDR3 similarity networks were constructed using string-kernel similarity of amino acid triplets, with links drawn between CDR3s whose pairwise similarity was above 0.82. TCRdb redid the processing of the public reads, applying fastp at Q25 and MiXCR, and retained in-frame beta chains. All rows with the same CDR3 protein become a single entry with the most common DNA and genes. TCRdb's processing, not the authors' own work, is the source of the V and J calls. This sample has 13,000 or so distinct CDR3 sequences in its table, and over 4.5% of those were observed once. Roughly a quarter of the sample rests with the top ten.

The material sequenced was lung tumor tissue, taken at surgery. The sequence is built from TRBV9 and TRBJ2-3, and 7 junctional nucleotides match TRBD2. The clonotype was recovered from a male donor with early-stage non-small cell lung cancer. In nucleotide form, the sequence is TGTGCCAGCAGCGCGACTAGCTTTGACACAGATACGCAGTATTTT. It translates as CASSATSFDTDTQYF.